Below, one T cell receptor (beta chain) is given with its context. The J segment lost 1 base and the V segment lost 5 bases, leaving 10 bases of the junction unmatched. This CDR3 spans 18 amino acids. Germline V gene data show CDR1 as SGHAT and CDR2 as FQNNGV. The entry originates in a study of identical twins. TCRdb passed the 5' RACE reads through MiXCR, listing each CDR3 protein once. The data contain approximately 600,000 distinct CDR3 sequences, around 7.5% of them singletons. The same specimen was also included in a second study, on yellow fever vaccine responses in identical twins.

V usage is TRBV11-2 and J usage is TRBJ2-4; 11 bases are a match to TRBD1. The sample consisted of PBMCs. This TCR derives from a woman younger than 35 in good health. CDR3 sequence: CASSTRDRGGLAKNIQYF. The CDR3 bases are TGTGCCAGCAGCACGCGGGACAGGGGGGGTTTGGCCAAAAACATTCAGTACTTC.